These 6 T cell receptor beta chains were all obtained from the same sample, sequenced in a study of cytomegalovirus exposure and HLA in healthy donors. PCR amplification relied on 60 Vbeta primers (plus 13 Jbeta primers). TCRdb keeps only in-frame clones here, not all; method: immunoSEQ multiplex PCR. The profile covers 140,000 or so clones, with approximately 85% appearing a single time and around 0.51% taken by the ten largest. Sequencing input: PBMCs. The receptor source for this set is a middle-aged woman in good health and CMV-seronegative.

The rearrangement links TRBV20-1 to TRBJ2-3; the D is unclear. From germline, CDR1 is DFQATT and CDR2 SNEGSKA (reference sequence). The V end lost 0 bases, the J end lost 6 bases, and 4 bases lay between the germline ends. This CDR3 comprises 11 residues. The CDR3 sequence: CSARERDTQYF. Here the CDR3 DNA reads TGCAGTGCTAGAGAACGGGATACGCAGTATTTT.

This chain uses TRBV29-1 with TRBJ1-2, with D possibly being TRBD1 (5 bases). V dropped 0 bases and J dropped 10 bases, with 18 bases sitting between them. The CDR3 consists of 14 residues. CDR1 is SQVTM, CDR2 ANQGSEA, per germline. The CDR3 DNA reads TGCAGCGTTGAAGATCAATGGCAGGGAAGTGACTACACCTTC. Translating gives CSVEDQWQGSDYTF. Using reference TRBV29-1 and TRBJ1-2 for the parts outside the CDR3, the full variable domain is SAVISQKPSRDICQRGTSLTIQCQVDSQVTMMFWYRQQPGQSLTLIATANQGSEATYESGFVIDKFPISRPNLTFSTLTVSNMSPEDSSIYLCSVEDQWQGSDYTFGSGTRLTVV.

V usage is TRBV5-6 and J usage is TRBJ2-3, with 7 bases aligning to TRBD2. J lost 2 bases, V lost 4 bases, and 7 bases had no gene match. Germline CDR1 SGHDT, CDR2 YYEEEE. The CDR3 runs 15 residues. The CDR3 here is CASSAGVPYTDTQYF. The CDR3 DNA is TGTGCCAGCAGCGCGGGAGTACCATACACAGATACGCAGTATTTT.

The V and J genes are TRBV4-2 and TRBJ2-2; tentative D call: TRBD1 (5 bases). Germline loops: CDR1 LGHNA, CDR2 YNFKEQ. V lost 1 base and J lost 4, with 10 bases in between. CDR3 length: 15 residues. CDR3 loop: CASSQGTGTTGELFF. The DNA for the CDR3 is TGTGCCAGCAGCCAAGGAACAGGTACCACCGGGGAGCTGTTTTTT.

Concerning this clone itself: Other DNA sequences in the sample encode the same CDR3. The genes are TRBV11-2 and TRBJ2-1; 8 bases fit TRBD2. The CDR3 runs to 15 residues. After removal of 4 bases from V and 4 bases from J, the junction contained 6 bases not matched to a gene. Germline V gene lookup returns CDR1 SGHAT and CDR2 FQNNGV. Written as DNA, the CDR3 is TGTGCCAGCAGCTCCTTAGCGGGACCATACAATGAGCAGTTCTTC. Amino acid sequence: CASSSLAGPYNEQFF.

The chain carries TRBV5-8 and TRBJ1-1; D not certain. Between the trimmed V and J ends, which lost 4 bases and 11 bases, there was a span of 12 bases. This CDR3 has 11 residues. The germline V gene encodes CDR1 SGHTS and CDR2 YDEGEE. CDR3 sequence reads: CASSQAGSAFF. CDR3 in DNA: TGTGCCAGCAGCCAGGCCGGGAGTGCTTTCTTT.